The 8 T cell receptor beta chains below were found in one sample sequenced in a study of Ad26.COV2.S vaccination and SARS-CoV-2 variants. Treatment reported: some 19 received Ad26.COV2.S at low or high dose, single or two shots; about 5 received placebo; per-sample allocation not given. It was on day 63 after the first vaccine or placebo injection that samples were taken. Assay: immunoSEQ multiplex PCR; the TCRdb copy retains only in-frame clones and omits some. In the table there are some 480,000 clones, roughly 89% of which are singletons. Here the sequenced sample was peripheral blood, taken in a trial of Ad26.COV2.S vaccine versus placebo. The receptors come from a person between 18 and 60 years old who received the Ad26.COV2.S COVID-19 vaccine or a placebo.

J is TRBJ2-3 and V is TRBV30; perhaps D is TRBD1 or TRBD2 (5 bases each). This CDR3 comprises 14 residues. Germline CDR1 reads GTSNPN; CDR2 reads SVGIG (reference sequence). Trimming left V 3 bases short and J 2 bases short, with 12 bases between. The CDR3 bases are TGTGCCTGGAGGCCGACTGGGACCACAGATACGCAGTATTTT. Encoded protein: CAWRPTGTTDTQYF.

The genes are TRBV19 and TRBJ2-1; D is undetermined. Germline assignment: CDR1 LNHDA and CDR2 SQIVND (reference sequence). The V and J ends lost 3 bases and 5 bases respectively, with 14 bases between them. This CDR3 is 15 amino acids long. The CDR3 DNA reads as TGTGCCAGTAGTATTCGGCGGAGTCTGAACAATGAGCAGTTCTTC. This translates into CASSIRRSLNNEQFF.

The gene calls are TRBV28 and TRBJ2-5, with TRBD1 as a possible D gene (6 bases). From germline, CDR1 is MDHEN and CDR2 SYDVKM. The V gene lost 11 bases and the J gene lost 3 bases, with 16 bases spanning the gap. The CDR3 loop spans 13 amino acids. CDR3 sequence reads: CAAESSGEETQYF. The CDR3, as DNA: TGTGCCGCCGAATCGTCAGGGGAAGAGACCCAGTACTTC.

V and J are TRBV29-1 and TRBJ2-1; 8 bases map to TRBD2. The V segment lost 7 bases and the J segment 7 bases; nucleotides outside the gene matches: 18. The V gene's germline CDR1 is SQVTM and CDR2 ANQGSEA. CDR3 length: 16 amino acids. The CDR3 coding sequence is TGCAGCGCCCCTCGGGCGCCAGCGGGAGTTGGGAATGAGCAGTTCTTC. Translation gives CSAPRAPAGVGNEQFF.

This clone has only a few counts. The chain joins TRBV30 to TRBJ2-7; D tentatively reads TRBD1 or TRBD2 (5 bases each). V gave up 4 bases and J gave up 4 bases, with 8 bases separating them. The germline V gene has CDR1 GTSNPN and CDR2 SVGIG (reference sequence). The CDR3 spans 11 residues. The CDR3 protein is CAWTEGYEQYF. The CDR3 nucleotides are TGTGCCTGGACAGAGGGGTACGAGCAGTACTTC.

CDR3 sequence: CASSDWGGDTQYF. The CDR3 coding sequence is TGTGCCAGCAGTGATTGGGGGGGAGATACGCAGTATTTT. The chain carries TRBV6-1 and TRBJ2-3; 7 bases line up with TRBD2. CDR3 size: 13 residues. Germline CDR1 is MNHNS and CDR2 is SASEGT. V lost 3 bases and J lost 5; bases outside the gene matches: 2.

J is TRBJ1-6 and V is TRBV28; D possibly corresponds to TRBD1 (5 bases). The CDR3 loop spans 13 amino acids. Germline values: CDR1 MDHEN, CDR2 SYDVKM. Trimming took off 8 bases at V and 9 bases at J, with 14 bases between the two ends. The CDR3 is CASRGVGGSPLHF. Written as DNA, the CDR3 is TGTGCCAGCCGTGGGGTCGGGGGTTCACCCCTCCACTTT.

The chain recombines TRBV3-1 (or the pseudogene TRBV3-2) with TRBJ2-1; D is possibly TRBD1 (5 bases). V gave up 4 bases and J gave up 7 bases, with 5 bases separating them. The CDR3 spans 11 residues. In germline, CDR1 is LGHDT, CDR2 YNNKEL (reference sequence). The CDR3 nucleotides read TGTGCCAGCAGCCCAGGGAATGAGCAGTTCTTC. Its protein is CASSPGNEQFF.